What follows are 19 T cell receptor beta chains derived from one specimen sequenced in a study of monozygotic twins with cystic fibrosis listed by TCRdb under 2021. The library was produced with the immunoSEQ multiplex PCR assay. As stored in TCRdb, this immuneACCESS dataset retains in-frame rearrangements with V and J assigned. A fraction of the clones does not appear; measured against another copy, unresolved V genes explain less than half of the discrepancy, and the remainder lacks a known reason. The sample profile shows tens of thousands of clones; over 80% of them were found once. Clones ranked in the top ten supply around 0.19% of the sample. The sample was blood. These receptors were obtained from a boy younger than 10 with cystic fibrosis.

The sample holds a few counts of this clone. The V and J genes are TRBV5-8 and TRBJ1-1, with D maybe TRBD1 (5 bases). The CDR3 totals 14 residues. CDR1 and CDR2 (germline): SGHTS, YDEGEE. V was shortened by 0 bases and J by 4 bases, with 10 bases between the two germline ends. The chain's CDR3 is CASSLGRGSTEAFF. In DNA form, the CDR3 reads TGTGCCAGCAGCTTGGGAAGGGGAAGCACTGAAGCTTTCTTT.

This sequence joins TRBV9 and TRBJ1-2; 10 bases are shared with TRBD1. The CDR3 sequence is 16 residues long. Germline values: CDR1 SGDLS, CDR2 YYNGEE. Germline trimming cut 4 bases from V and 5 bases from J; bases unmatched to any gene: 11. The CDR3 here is CASSPSGTGARYGYTF. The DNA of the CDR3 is TGTGCCAGCAGCCCCTCCGGGACAGGGGCCCGATATGGCTACACCTTC.

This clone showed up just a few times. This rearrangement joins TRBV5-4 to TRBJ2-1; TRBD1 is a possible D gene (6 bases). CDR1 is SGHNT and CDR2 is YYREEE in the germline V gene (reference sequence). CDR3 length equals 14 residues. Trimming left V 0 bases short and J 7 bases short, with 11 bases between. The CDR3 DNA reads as TGTGCCAGCAGCTTGGAGAGGGGGTGGAATGAGCAGTTCTTC. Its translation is CASSLERGWNEQFF. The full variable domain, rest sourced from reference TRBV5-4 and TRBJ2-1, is ETGVTQSPTHLIKTRGQQVTLRCSSQSGHNTVSWYQQALGQGPQFIFQYYREEENGRGNFPPRFSGLQFPNYSSELNVNALELDDSALYLCASSLERGWNEQFFGPGTRLTVL.

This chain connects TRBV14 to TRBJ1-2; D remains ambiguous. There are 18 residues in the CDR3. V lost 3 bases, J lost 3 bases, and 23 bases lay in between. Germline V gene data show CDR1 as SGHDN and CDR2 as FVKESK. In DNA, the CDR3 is TGTGCCAGCAGCCAGTGGCTACCGAGCCCAATACCCGACTATGGCTACACCTTC. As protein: CASSQWLPSPIPDYGYTF.

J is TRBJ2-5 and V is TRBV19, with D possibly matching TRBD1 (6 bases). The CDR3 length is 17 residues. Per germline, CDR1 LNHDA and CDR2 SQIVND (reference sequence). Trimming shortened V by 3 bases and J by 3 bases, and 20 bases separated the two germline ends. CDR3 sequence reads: CASSMGAGGEFEETQYF. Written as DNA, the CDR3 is TGTGCCAGTAGTATGGGGGCTGGCGGAGAATTTGAAGAGACCCAGTACTTC.

Here the CDR3 DNA reads TGTGCCAGCAGCCCAACCTGGCGGGGGGCTTCCACTGAAGCTTTCTTT. Translating it yields CASSPTWRGASTEAFF. The chain employs TRBV9 and TRBJ1-1, with D possibly TRBD1 on 6 matching bases. This CDR3 region has 16 residues. V was cut by 4 bases and J by 4 bases, with 20 bases left in between. Germline loops: CDR1 SGDLS, CDR2 YYNGEE.

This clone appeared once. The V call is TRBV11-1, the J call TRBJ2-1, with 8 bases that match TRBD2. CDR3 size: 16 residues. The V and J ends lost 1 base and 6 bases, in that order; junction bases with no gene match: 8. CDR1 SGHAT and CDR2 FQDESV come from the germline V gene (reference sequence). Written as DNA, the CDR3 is TGTGCCAGCAGCTTAGTTTCGGGGGGGCGAGGCAATGAGCAGTTCTTC. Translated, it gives CASSLVSGGRGNEQFF.

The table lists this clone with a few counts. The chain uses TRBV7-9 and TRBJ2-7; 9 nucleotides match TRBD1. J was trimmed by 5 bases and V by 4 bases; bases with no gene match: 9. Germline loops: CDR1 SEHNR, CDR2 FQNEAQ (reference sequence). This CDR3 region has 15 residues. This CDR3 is CASSSGTGIIDEQYF. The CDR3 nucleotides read TGTGCCAGCAGCTCGGGGACAGGGATTATCGACGAGCAGTACTTC.

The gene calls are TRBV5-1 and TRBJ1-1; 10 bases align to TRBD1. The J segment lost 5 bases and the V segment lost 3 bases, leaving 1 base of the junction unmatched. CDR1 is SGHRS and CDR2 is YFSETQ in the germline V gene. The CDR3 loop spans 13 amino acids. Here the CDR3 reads CASSSGQGTEAFF. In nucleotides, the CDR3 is TGCGCCAGCAGCTCGGGACAGGGGACTGAAGCTTTCTTT.

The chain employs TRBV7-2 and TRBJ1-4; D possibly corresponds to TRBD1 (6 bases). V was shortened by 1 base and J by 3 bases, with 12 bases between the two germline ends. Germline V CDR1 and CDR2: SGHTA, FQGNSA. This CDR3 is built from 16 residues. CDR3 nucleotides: TGTGCCAGCAGCTTAGTAGGGGGATCACCTAATGAAAAACTGTTTTTT. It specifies CASSLVGGSPNEKLFF. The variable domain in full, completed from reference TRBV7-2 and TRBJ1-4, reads GAGVSQSPSNKVTEKGKDVELRCDPISGHTALYWYRQSLGQGLEFLIYFQGNSAPDKSGLPSDRFSAERTGGSVSTLTIQRTQQEDSAVYLCASSLVGGSPNEKLFFGSGTQLSVL.

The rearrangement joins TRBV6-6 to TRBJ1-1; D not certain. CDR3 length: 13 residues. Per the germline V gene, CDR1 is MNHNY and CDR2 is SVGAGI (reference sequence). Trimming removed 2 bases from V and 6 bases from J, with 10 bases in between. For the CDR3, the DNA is TGTGCCAGCAGTTACCGGCCGGACTCTGAAGCTTTCTTT. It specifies CASSYRPDSEAFF.

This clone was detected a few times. CDR3 protein: CASYPVGETYNEQFF. The CDR3 bases are TGTGCCAGCTATCCCGTCGGGGAGACCTACAATGAGCAGTTCTTC. V is TRBV25-1 and J is TRBJ2-1, with D possibly matching TRBD2 (5 bases). The CDR3 is 15 residues long. Looked up from germline, CDR1 is MGHDK and CDR2 is SYGVNS. The ends were cut back, 8 bases at V and 2 bases at J, with 16 bases in the middle.

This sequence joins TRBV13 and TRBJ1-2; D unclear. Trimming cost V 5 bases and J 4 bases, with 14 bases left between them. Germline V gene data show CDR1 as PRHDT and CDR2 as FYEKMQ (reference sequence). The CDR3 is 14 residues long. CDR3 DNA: TGTGCCAGCAGCCAGACTATATCGGGCTATGGCTACACCTTC. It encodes CASSQTISGYGYTF.

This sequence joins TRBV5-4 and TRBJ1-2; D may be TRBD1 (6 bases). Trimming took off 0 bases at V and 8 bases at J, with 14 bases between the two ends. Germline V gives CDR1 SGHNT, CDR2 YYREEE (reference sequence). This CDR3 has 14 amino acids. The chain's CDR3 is CASSLEGGTRGYTF. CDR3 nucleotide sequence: TGTGCCAGCAGCTTGGAGGGGGGGACTCGAGGCTACACCTTC.

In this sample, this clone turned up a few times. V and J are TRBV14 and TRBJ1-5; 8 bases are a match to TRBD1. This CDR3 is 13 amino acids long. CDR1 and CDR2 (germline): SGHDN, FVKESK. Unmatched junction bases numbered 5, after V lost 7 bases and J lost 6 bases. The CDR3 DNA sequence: TGTGCCAGCACCCACAGGGGGTGTCAGCCCCAGCATTTT. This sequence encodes CASTHRGCQPQHF.

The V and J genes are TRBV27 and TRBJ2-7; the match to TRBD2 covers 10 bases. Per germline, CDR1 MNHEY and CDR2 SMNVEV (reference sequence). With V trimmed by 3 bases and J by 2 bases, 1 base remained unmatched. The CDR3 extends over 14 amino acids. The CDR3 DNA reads TGTGCCAGCAGTTTTACTAGCGGGGCCTACGAGCAGTACTTC. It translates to CASSFTSGAYEQYF.

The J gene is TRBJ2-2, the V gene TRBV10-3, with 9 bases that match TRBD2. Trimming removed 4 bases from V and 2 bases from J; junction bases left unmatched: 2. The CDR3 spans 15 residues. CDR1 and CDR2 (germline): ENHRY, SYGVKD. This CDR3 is CAISASGTNTGELFF. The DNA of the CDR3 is TGTGCCATCAGTGCTAGCGGGACAAACACCGGGGAGCTGTTTTTT.

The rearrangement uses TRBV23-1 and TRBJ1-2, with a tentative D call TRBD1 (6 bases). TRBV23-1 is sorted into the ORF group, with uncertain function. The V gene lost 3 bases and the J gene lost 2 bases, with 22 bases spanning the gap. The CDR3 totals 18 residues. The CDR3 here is CASSHSPNRVAENYGYTF. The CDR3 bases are TGCGCCAGCAGTCACTCTCCCAACAGGGTCGCCGAGAACTATGGCTACACCTTC.

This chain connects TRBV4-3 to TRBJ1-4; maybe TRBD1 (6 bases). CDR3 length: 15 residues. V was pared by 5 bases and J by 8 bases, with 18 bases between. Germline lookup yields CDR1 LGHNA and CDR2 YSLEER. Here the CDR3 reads CASSTKWGAGEKLFF. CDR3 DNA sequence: TGCGCCAGCAGCACAAAGTGGGGGGCTGGAGAAAAACTGTTTTTT.